This record covers a single T cell receptor beta chain. Its antigen is currently not known. No much larger clonotype is one base removed from it; base qualities were not supplied. Other DNA sequences of this sample code for an identical CDR3. The sample is drawn from a study of control samples from healthy donors and cancer patients (dated by TCRdb to 2020 to 2022). Library preparation employed the immunoSEQ multiplex PCR assay. Here the immuneACCESS table is served through TCRdb, limited to in-frame sequences with V and J called. Missing clones are a known gap in these copies; in checked studies unresolved V genes cover under half, and the rest lacks a known reason. This sample gives 400,000 to 450,000 clones in total; 75% to 95% of them show up just once. Around 6.4% of the sample comes from the top ten. The clonotype originates from a middle-aged man with head and neck cancer. The sequenced sample consisted of PBMCs.

The nucleotide sequence is given as TGCGCCAGCAGCTCCGGACAGGGGAACACTGAAGCTTTCTTT. Its coded protein is CASSSGQGNTEAFF. This chain is built from TRBV5-1 and TRBJ1-1, with TRBD1 matching 8 junction bases. V is pruned by 3 bases and J by 1 base, leaving 2 bases of the junction without a gene match. Inclusive of the bounding cysteine and phenylalanine, the CDR3 is 14 residues long. Here the CDR3 DNA is all that survives: 42 bases in frame from base 1. In the germline V gene, CDR1 corresponds to SGHRS and CDR2 to YFSETQ.